The 21 T cell receptor beta chains below all came from one sample that was sequenced in a study of CD8 T cells in ankylosing spondylitis. These receptors' targets are unknown. Study findings and constraints: Ankylosing spondylitis blood appeared to be characterized by a TCR beta motif of under ten highly homologous variants.

In TCRdb, the 5' RACE reads were re-called with MiXCR into one record per CDR3 protein. The data show 450,000 or so distinct CDR3 sequences, 25% to 30% seen once. The sample comprised blood, either unsorted or a sorted T cell fraction (not recorded which). The receptors stem from a male donor with ankylosing spondylitis.

V and J are TRBV3-1 and TRBJ2-5; TRBD1 agrees at 8 bases. CDR1 is LGHDT, CDR2 YNNKEL, per germline (reference sequence). The junction had 13 bases not matched to a gene; V was cut back by 3 bases and J by 7 bases. The CDR3 is made up of 16 amino acids. The chain's CDR3 is CASSHEGEGRGLTQYF. The CDR3 nucleotides are TGTGCCAGCAGCCACGAAGGAGAGGGCAGGGGGCTGACCCAGTACTTC.

The table lists this clonotype with a few counts. This chain joins TRBV20-1 and TRBJ2-4; possible D gene TRBD2, 6 bases. CDR1 is DFQATT, CDR2 SNEGSKA, per germline (reference sequence). Trimming pared 4 bases from V and 0 bases from J, leaving 19 bases between. The CDR3 extends over 17 amino acids. CDR3 amino acids: CSAKPGVGAEAKNIQYF. The CDR3 nucleotides read TGCAGTGCTAAACCGGGAGTTGGCGCGGAAGCCAAAAACATTCAGTACTTC.

The chain is built from TRBV29-1 and TRBJ2-3, with TRBD2 matching 8 bases. The CDR3 runs 15 residues. The trim removed 4 bases at V and 1 base at J, leaving 7 bases unmatched. CDR1 SQVTM and CDR2 ANQGSEA come from the germline V gene. As DNA, the CDR3 is TGCAGCGTTGGTCCAGCGGGAGTGGGCACAGATACGCAGTATTTT. It codes for CSVGPAGVGTDTQYF.

The chain recombines TRBV20-1 with TRBJ2-1, with D possibly being TRBD2 (6 bases). Per the germline V gene, CDR1 is DFQATT and CDR2 is SNEGSKA (reference sequence). CDR3 length equals 13 residues. Between the trimmed V and J ends, which lost 5 bases and 5 bases, there was a span of 13 bases. CDR3 DNA sequence: TGCAGTGCTCCCAGGCGGGATGACAATGAGCAGTTCTTC. This encodes CSAPRRDDNEQFF.

The chain joins TRBV12-3 or TRBV12-4 to TRBJ2-1; TRBD2 agrees at 8 bases. This CDR3 comprises 18 residues. With V trimmed by 5 bases and J by 0 bases, 12 bases remained unmatched. CDR3 amino acids: CASSLVRLAISSYNEQFF. For the CDR3, the DNA is TGTGCCAGCAGTCTCGTAAGACTAGCGATAAGCTCCTACAATGAGCAGTTCTTC.

This clonotype was detected a few times. V gene TRBV27 combines with J gene TRBJ2-2; D gene uncertain. V was clipped by 3 bases and J by 1 base, with 15 bases between them. The CDR3 runs to 17 residues. Germline CDR1 MNHEY, CDR2 SMNVEV (reference sequence). This chain's CDR3 is CASSFRPHSENTGELFF. CDR3 sequence (DNA): TGTGCCAGCAGTTTTCGACCCCACAGCGAGAACACCGGGGAGCTGTTTTTT.

The chain carries TRBV20-1 and TRBJ1-4, with D tentatively TRBD1 (5 bases). The germline CDR1 and CDR2 sequences are DFQATT and SNEGSKA (reference sequence). CDR3 length: 15 amino acids. V lost 5 bases, J lost 0 bases, and 13 bases lay in between. The CDR3 DNA is TGCAGTGCTTCCTCGGGGACGACAACTAATGAAAAACTGTTTTTT. Amino acid sequence: CSASSGTTTNEKLFF.

The rearrangement links TRBV20-1 to TRBJ2-3; D unclear. The CDR3 covers 14 residues. V was cut by 0 bases and J by 2 bases, with 9 bases left in between. In germline, CDR1 is DFQATT, CDR2 SNEGSKA (reference sequence). The CDR3 region is CSARDASYTDTQYF. CDR3 nucleotide sequence: TGCAGTGCTAGAGACGCCTCTTACACAGATACGCAGTATTTT.

In its sample, this clonotype was seen a few times. V gene TRBV29-1 combines with J gene TRBJ2-5; D call uncertain. Per the germline V gene, CDR1 is SQVTM and CDR2 is ANQGSEA. The CDR3 runs to 13 residues. Trimming stripped 2 bases from V and 0 bases from J, with 7 bases between. DNA for the CDR3: TGCAGCGTTGAATCGTCAAACCAAGAGACCCAGTACTTC. Amino acid sequence: CSVESSNQETQYF.

This clonotype was counted only a few times. The chain links TRBV11-2 to TRBJ2-5, with a tentative D call TRBD2 (6 bases). Trimming cost V 5 bases and J 7 bases, with 14 bases left between them. Germline V gives CDR1 SGHAT, CDR2 FQNNGV. The CDR3 has 13 amino acids. CDR3 protein: CASSRDFSGTQYF. The CDR3 DNA reads TGTGCCAGCAGCCGGGACTTTAGTGGGACCCAGTACTTC. Variable domain in full (rest from reference TRBV11-2 and TRBJ2-5): EAGVAQSPRYKIIEKRQSVAFWCNPISGHATLYWYQQILGQGPKLLIQFQNNGVVDDSQLPKDRFSAERLKGVDSTLKIQPAKLEDSAVYLCASSRDFSGTQYFGPGTRLLVL.

This chain links TRBV24-1 with TRBJ2-2; 8 bases are shared with TRBD2. Germline V gene sequence: CDR1 KGHDR, CDR2 SFDVKD. Trimming cost V 6 bases and J 4 bases; bases outside gene matches: 3. The CDR3 totals 14 residues. The CDR3 loop reads CATSRSGGTGELFF. DNA of the CDR3: TGTGCCACCAGTAGGAGCGGGGGCACCGGGGAGCTGTTTTTT.

This clonotype came up once. V and J are TRBV12-3 or TRBV12-4 and TRBJ2-5; TRBD2 aligns across 7 bases. This CDR3 is built from 19 residues. Losses at the gene ends were 10 bases for V and 5 bases for J; bases not matched to a gene: 28. The chain's CDR3 is CAITPFSSASGQTSETQYF. The CDR3 DNA sequence: TGTGCCATCACCCCCTTCTCGTCGGCTAGCGGTCAAACGTCGGAGACCCAGTACTTC.

This sequence joins TRBV7-2 and TRBJ1-1; D unresolved. There are 14 residues in the CDR3. Deletions cut 0 bases from V and 3 bases from J, with 8 bases between. Germline V gene lookup returns CDR1 SGHTA and CDR2 FQGNSA. The CDR3 bases are TGTGCCAGCAGCTTAGCGGCAGACTACACTGAAGCTTTCTTT. The encoded protein is CASSLAADYTEAFF.

CDR3 DNA sequence: TGCGCCAGCAGCTTGGGGGGGACCCAGAAGTTGGAGACCCAGTACTTC. Protein product: CASSLGGTQKLETQYF. The V call is TRBV5-1, the J call TRBJ2-5; D might be TRBD1 or TRBD2, each matching 5 bases. The CDR3 has 16 amino acids. V dropped 0 bases and J dropped 5 bases, with 17 bases sitting between them. The germline gives CDR1 SGHRS, CDR2 YFSETQ.

This clonotype turned up a few times. V gene TRBV6-1 combines with J gene TRBJ2-7; perhaps TRBD1 as D (6 bases). Germline values: CDR1 MNHNS, CDR2 SASEGT. There are 15 residues in the CDR3. The V gene lost 4 bases and the J gene lost 2 bases, with 15 bases spanning the gap. The CDR3 loop is CASSAPGVLAYEQYF. CDR3 nucleotides: TGTGCCAGCAGTGCCCCAGGGGTCCTAGCCTACGAGCAGTACTTC.

Only a few counts were recorded for this clonotype. V is TRBV5-5 and J is TRBJ1-1; no definite D call. The CDR3 runs 13 residues. The V end lost 4 bases, the J end lost 6 bases, and 13 bases lay between the germline ends. CDR1 SGHKS and CDR2 YYEKEE come from the germline V gene (reference sequence). Here the CDR3 DNA reads TGTGCCAGCAGCCCGGAACTAAGGCCTGAAGCTTTCTTT. This encodes CASSPELRPEAFF.

The rearrangement uses TRBV6-2 or TRBV6-3 and TRBJ1-5; 7 nucleotides agree with TRBD1. The trim removed 8 bases at V and 3 bases at J, leaving 7 bases unmatched. Germline V lookup: CDR1 MNHEY, CDR2 SVGEGT. The CDR3 is 14 residues long. The CDR3 reads CASSSGQINQPQHF. The DNA of the CDR3 is TGTGCCAGCTCTTCGGGACAGATCAATCAGCCCCAGCATTTT.

A few counts support this clonotype. This rearrangement joins TRBV6-1 to TRBJ2-2; 8 bases match TRBD1. The germline gives CDR1 MNHNS, CDR2 SASEGT. V was pared by 6 bases and J by 4 bases, with 7 bases of the junction left unmatched. The CDR3 is 15 residues long. The CDR3 DNA is TGTGCCAGCAGCGCTACAGGGGGTGCCACCGGGGAGCTGTTTTTT. Translation: CASSATGGATGELFF.

This clonotype was found a few times. The chain has TRBV20-1 and TRBJ1-1, with TRBD1 as a possible D gene (6 bases). The germline V gene has CDR1 DFQATT and CDR2 SNEGSKA (reference sequence). This CDR3 spans 14 amino acids. V lost 2 bases and J lost 0, with 10 bases in between. The chain's CDR3 is CSARQGYMNTEAFF. The CDR3 DNA sequence: TGCAGTGCTAGACAGGGGTACATGAACACTGAAGCTTTCTTT.

This chain connects TRBV12-3 or TRBV12-4 to TRBJ1-1, with TRBD1 matching 10 bases. CDR3 length: 13 residues. V shed 5 bases, J shed 6 bases, and the junction held 3 bases outside the gene matches. CDR3: CASSRQGASEAFF. The CDR3 nucleotides read TGTGCCAGCAGTCGACAGGGGGCCTCTGAAGCTTTCTTT.

This clonotype appeared a few times. The chain combines TRBV10-3 with TRBJ2-7, with 10 bases fitting TRBD1. V trimming: 11 bases; J trimming: 3 bases; junction bases outside the gene matches: 4. Germline loops: CDR1 ENHRY, CDR2 SYGVKD. CDR3 length: 12 residues. The DNA for the CDR3 is TGTGCCGCGTGGGACAGGGGCTACGAGCAGTACTTC. Translated: CAAWDRGYEQYF.